Presented here are 7 T cell receptor beta chains from one specimen sequenced in a study of shared clonotypes between healthy human individuals. Measured with immunoSEQ multiplex PCR; TCRdb has only the in-frame clones, and not every one. Among about 730,000 clones, around 77% were seen once, and the ten largest hold less than 2%. Specimen: memory CD4+ T cells sorted from blood. Described subset: CD45RA-negative fraction. Receptors originate from a woman under 40 in good health.

This clone was seen more than once but under ten times. This rearrangement joins TRBV10-3 to TRBJ2-1, with D unclear. Germline V gives CDR1 ENHRY, CDR2 SYGVKD. V lost 6 bases and J lost 0, with 9 bases in between. CDR3 length equals 14 residues. The CDR3 coding sequence is TGTGCCATCAGAGACTCGTACTCCTACAATGAGCAGTTCTTC. Amino acids: CAIRDSYSYNEQFF.

This chain connects TRBV6-6 to TRBJ2-2; 9 bases match TRBD2. With 6 bases clipped from V and 3 bases from J, the junction kept 8 bases outside the gene matches. Looked up from germline, CDR1 is MNHNY and CDR2 is SVGAGI (reference sequence). CDR3 length equals 16 residues. CDR3: CASSPQGGRDTGELFF. CDR3 DNA sequence: TGTGCCAGCAGCCCTCAGGGCGGGAGGGACACCGGGGAGCTGTTTTTT.

This chain connects TRBV7-2 to TRBJ1-2, with D hard to call. This CDR3 is 12 amino acids long. The germline V gene encodes CDR1 SGHTA and CDR2 FQGNSA. Deletions cut 6 bases from V and 6 bases from J, with 11 bases between. This CDR3 reads CASRGWEDGYTF. The CDR3 DNA is TGTGCCAGCAGGGGGTGGGAGGATGGCTACACCTTC. Complete variable domain (other parts from reference TRBV7-2 and TRBJ1-2): GAGVSQSPSNKVTEKGKDVELRCDPISGHTALYWYRQSLGQGLEFLIYFQGNSAPDKSGLPSDRFSAERTGGSVSTLTIQRTQQEDSAVYLCASRGWEDGYTFGSGTRLTVV.

This sequence joins TRBV14 and TRBJ1-1; 11 nucleotides match TRBD1. Germline CDR1 is SGHDN and CDR2 is FVKESK. Losses at the gene ends were 4 bases for V and 8 bases for J; bases not matched to a gene: 12. The CDR3 spans 16 residues. The CDR3 reads CASSPGQGAIRPEAFF. DNA of the CDR3: TGTGCCAGCAGCCCCGGACAGGGGGCCATCCGGCCCGAAGCTTTCTTT.

The CDR3 bases are TGTGCCACCGTGGCCGGGACAGGGGGATCCGGCTACACCTTC. This codes for CATVAGTGGSGYTF. V usage is TRBV6-5 and J usage is TRBJ1-2, with 11 bases aligning to TRBD1. The germline gives CDR1 MNHEY, CDR2 SVGAGI. Germline trimming cut 10 bases from V and 8 bases from J; bases unmatched to any gene: 12. The CDR3 spans 14 residues.

The rearrangement links TRBV7-8 to TRBJ1-2, with D unresolved. This CDR3 spans 15 amino acids. Trimming shortened V by 2 bases and J by 0 bases, and 10 bases separated the two germline ends. Germline V gene sequence: CDR1 SGHVS, CDR2 FQNEAQ. CDR3 protein: CASSLRAGTNYGYTF. In DNA, the CDR3 is TGTGCCAGCAGCTTACGAGCCGGTACTAACTATGGCTACACCTTC.

Turning to this clone: The same CDR3 can be traced to other DNA sequences in this sample. CDR3 loop: CSARGENEQFF. The CDR3 DNA sequence: TGCAGTGCTAGAGGGGAAAATGAGCAGTTCTTC. The chain recombines TRBV20-1 with TRBJ2-1, with no clear D. Germline V CDR1 and CDR2: DFQATT, SNEGSKA (reference sequence). The CDR3 extends over 11 amino acids. The ends were cut back, 1 base at V and 7 bases at J, with 5 bases in the middle.